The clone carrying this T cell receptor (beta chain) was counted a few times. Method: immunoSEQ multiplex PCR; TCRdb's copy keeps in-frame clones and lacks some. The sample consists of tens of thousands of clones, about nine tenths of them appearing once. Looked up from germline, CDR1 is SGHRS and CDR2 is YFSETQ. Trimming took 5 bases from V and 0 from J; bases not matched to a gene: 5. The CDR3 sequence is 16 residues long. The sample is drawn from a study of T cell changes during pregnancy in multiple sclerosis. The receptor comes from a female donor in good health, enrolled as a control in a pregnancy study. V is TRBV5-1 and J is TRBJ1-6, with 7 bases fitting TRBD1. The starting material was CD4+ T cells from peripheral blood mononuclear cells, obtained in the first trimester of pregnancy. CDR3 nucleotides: TGCGCCAGCAGGTGGGACAGCAGCTCCTATAATTCACCCCTCCACTTT. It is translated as CASRWDSSSYNSPLHF. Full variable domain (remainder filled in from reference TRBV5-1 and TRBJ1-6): KAGVTQTPRYLIKTRGQQVTLSCSPISGHRSVSWYQQTPGQGLQFLFEYFSETQRNKGNFPGRFSGRQFSNSRSEMNVSTLELGDSALYLCASRWDSSSYNSPLHFGNGTRLTVT.